Below, 17 T cell receptor beta chains from the same sample are listed, as sequenced in a study of T cells after yellow fever vaccination. In TCRdb, the 5' RACE reads were re-called with MiXCR into one record per CDR3 protein. The table lists 450,000 to 650,000 distinct CDR3 sequences, just over 20% of them singletons. The sequencing here drew on PBMCs, taken 20 to 25 days after the first yellow fever vaccination. These receptors all come from a man aged 18 to 30 who received the YFV17D yellow fever vaccine.

This clonotype was found a few times. The CDR3 is CASSLGLDRGIEAFF. The CDR3 DNA is TGTGCCAGCAGCTTAGGTCTGGACAGGGGTATTGAAGCTTTCTTT. The chain couples TRBV7-9 to TRBJ1-1; 9 positions match TRBD1. Germline CDR1 reads SEHNR; CDR2 reads FQNEAQ (reference sequence). J was trimmed by 7 bases and V by 1 base; bases with no gene match: 7. CDR3 size: 15 residues.

This clonotype was detected only a few times. The chain employs TRBV5-1 and TRBJ1-1; the D gene is possibly TRBD1 (6 bases). V was clipped by 7 bases and J by 1 base, with 14 bases between them. The CDR3 is made up of 14 amino acids. Germline CDR1 and CDR2: SGHRS and YFSETQ. CDR3 nucleotides: TGCGCCAGCGGAGGGGGTGGTCCGAACACTGAAGCTTTCTTT. Its translation is CASGGGGPNTEAFF.

This clonotype was counted between two and nine times. The chain recombines TRBV7-9 with TRBJ2-3; TRBD2 matches 11 bases. From germline, CDR1 is SEHNR and CDR2 FQNEAQ (reference sequence). The CDR3 is made up of 15 amino acids. The junction had 3 bases not matched to a gene; V was cut back by 4 bases and J by 3 bases. CDR3 in DNA: TGTGCCAGCAGCTCGACTAGCGGGGTAACAGATACGCAGTATTTT. It specifies CASSSTSGVTDTQYF.

The V and J genes are TRBV6-6 and TRBJ1-1; a weak D match, TRBD1 (6 bases). The CDR3 totals 13 residues. The germline CDR1 and CDR2 sequences are MNHNY and SVGAGI (reference sequence). Trimming pared 6 bases from V and 7 bases from J, leaving 15 bases between. CDR3: CASSPQGRGEAFF. For the CDR3, the DNA is TGTGCCAGCAGCCCACAGGGTCGTGGTGAAGCTTTCTTT.

This clonotype was detected a few times. The rearrangement joins TRBV9 to TRBJ2-1, with D uncertain. This CDR3 has 17 residues. V lost 4 bases, J lost 1 base, and 18 bases lay in between. CDR1 is SGDLS, CDR2 YYNGEE, per germline. CDR3 DNA sequence: TGTGCCAGCAGCCCGATCTCTGTCCTCGGGTCCTACAATGAGCAGTTCTTC. As protein: CASSPISVLGSYNEQFF.

At least ten counts were recorded for this clonotype. As DNA, the CDR3 is TGCGCCAGCAGCCAAGGGTCGGACAGGGGGCAGGACGAGCAGTACTTC. Translation: CASSQGSDRGQDEQYF. This rearrangement joins TRBV4-3 to TRBJ2-7; 11 bases agree with TRBD1. This CDR3 has 16 residues. V was clipped by 1 base and J by 5 bases; unmatched bases: 7. Germline assignment: CDR1 LGHNA and CDR2 YSLEER.

The rearrangement joins TRBV20-1 to TRBJ2-7; no reliable D call. V lost 0 bases, J lost 3 bases, and 9 bases lay in between. The germline V gene encodes CDR1 DFQATT and CDR2 SNEGSKA (reference sequence). This CDR3 spans 13 amino acids. CDR3 in amino acids: CSARDTAGYEQYF. As DNA, the CDR3 is TGCAGTGCTAGAGATACCGCCGGCTACGAGCAGTACTTC.

This clonotype was found a few times. The chain couples TRBV6-1 to TRBJ1-5; D may be TRBD1 (5 bases). Germline assignment: CDR1 MNHNS and CDR2 SASEGT. The CDR3 has 16 residues. The V gene lost 5 bases and the J gene lost 0 bases, with 14 bases spanning the gap. The chain's CDR3 is CASSSPGGYSNQPQHF. The CDR3, as DNA: TGTGCCAGCAGTAGCCCTGGGGGATATAGCAATCAGCCCCAGCATTTT.

The chain is built from TRBV6-2 or TRBV6-3 and TRBJ1-2, with TRBD1 matching 7 bases. CDR3 length equals 13 residues. Trimming removed 8 bases from V and 4 bases from J; junction bases left unmatched: 7. Germline V gene lookup returns CDR1 MNHEY and CDR2 SVGEGT. CDR3 DNA sequence: TGTGCCAGCGGAAGACAGGGAGCCTATGGCTACACCTTC. Amino acids: CASGRQGAYGYTF.

The CDR3 is CASSLLGEAHGYTF. CDR3 sequence (DNA): TGCGCCAGCAGCTTGCTGGGGGAAGCTCATGGCTACACCTTC. The chain recombines TRBV5-1 with TRBJ1-2; D may be TRBD1 (5 bases). V lost 1 base to trimming and J lost 6 bases, with 13 bases between them. CDR1 is SGHRS, CDR2 YFSETQ, per germline. This CDR3 contains 14 residues.

This chain joins TRBV20-1 and TRBJ2-3; 12 nucleotides match TRBD2. J lost 8 bases, V lost 4 bases, and 22 bases had no gene match. This CDR3 has 19 residues. Germline V gene data show CDR1 as DFQATT and CDR2 as SNEGSKA (reference sequence). In nucleotides, the CDR3 is TGCAGTGCTACATCCATGGGGCTAGCGGGGGGGCCAGTTCCCCGTACGCAGTATTTT. Protein: CSATSMGLAGGPVPRTQYF.

This clonotype was seen a few times. The rearrangement links TRBV7-2 to TRBJ2-1, with D maybe TRBD1 (6 bases). CDR1 SGHTA and CDR2 FQGNSA come from the germline V gene. V lost 1 base and J 9 bases, leaving 13 bases between the germline ends. The CDR3 is 14 residues long. As DNA, the CDR3 is TGTGCCAGCAGCTTAGTGACAGGCGGCAGTGAGCAGTTCTTC. It specifies CASSLVTGGSEQFF.

This chain connects TRBV6-2 or TRBV6-3 to TRBJ2-2; perhaps D is TRBD1 or TRBD2 (6 bases each). Trimming removed 7 bases at V and 3 bases at J, with 15 bases between. The length of the CDR3 is 15 residues. Germline CDR1 and CDR2: MNHEY and SVGEGT. The CDR3 region is CASNTGAGDTGELFF. CDR3 nucleotides: TGTGCCAGCAATACGGGGGCAGGCGACACCGGGGAGCTGTTTTTT.

This clonotype has only a few counts. This chain links TRBV7-2 with TRBJ2-2; D ambiguous. The germline V and J ends were trimmed by 8 bases and 7 bases, with 11 bases remaining between them. The germline V gene has CDR1 SGHTA and CDR2 FQGNSA. The CDR3 covers 12 residues. The CDR3 spells CASVLVVGELFF. CDR3 sequence (DNA): TGTGCCAGCGTCCTAGTTGTCGGGGAGCTGTTTTTT. The full variable domain, its missing parts supplied by reference TRBV7-2 and TRBJ2-2, is GAGVSQSPSNKVTEKGKDVELRCDPISGHTALYWYRQSLGQGLEFLIYFQGNSAPDKSGLPSDRFSAERTGGSVSTLTIQRTQQEDSAVYLCASVLVVGELFFGEGSRLTVL.

V usage is TRBV10-3 and J usage is TRBJ2-7, with D perhaps matching TRBD1 or TRBD2 (5 bases each). Germline V gives CDR1 ENHRY, CDR2 SYGVKD. The ends were cut back, 2 bases at V and 8 bases at J, with 19 bases in the middle. The CDR3 runs to 15 residues. The CDR3 nucleotides read TGTGCCATCAGTGAGACAACCGGGACCGAATTGAAGCAGTACTTC. This encodes CAISETTGTELKQYF.

This rearrangement joins TRBV7-2 to TRBJ1-4; D is ambiguous. The length of the CDR3 is 16 residues. Looked up from germline, CDR1 is SGHTA and CDR2 is FQGNSA. V was pared by 4 bases and J by 0 bases, with 12 bases between. CDR3 sequence (DNA): TGTGCCAGCAGCTCAAACCCAGAAACAACTAATGAAAAACTGTTTTTT. This gives the protein CASSSNPETTNEKLFF.

The V gene is TRBV20-1, the J gene TRBJ1-6, with D hard to call. CDR3 size: 11 residues. Trimming took off 6 bases at V and 10 bases at J, with 10 bases between the two ends. Germline values: CDR1 DFQATT, CDR2 SNEGSKA (reference sequence). CDR3 residues: CSAPHGSPLHF. CDR3 bases: TGCAGTGCCCCCCACGGGTCACCCCTCCACTTT.